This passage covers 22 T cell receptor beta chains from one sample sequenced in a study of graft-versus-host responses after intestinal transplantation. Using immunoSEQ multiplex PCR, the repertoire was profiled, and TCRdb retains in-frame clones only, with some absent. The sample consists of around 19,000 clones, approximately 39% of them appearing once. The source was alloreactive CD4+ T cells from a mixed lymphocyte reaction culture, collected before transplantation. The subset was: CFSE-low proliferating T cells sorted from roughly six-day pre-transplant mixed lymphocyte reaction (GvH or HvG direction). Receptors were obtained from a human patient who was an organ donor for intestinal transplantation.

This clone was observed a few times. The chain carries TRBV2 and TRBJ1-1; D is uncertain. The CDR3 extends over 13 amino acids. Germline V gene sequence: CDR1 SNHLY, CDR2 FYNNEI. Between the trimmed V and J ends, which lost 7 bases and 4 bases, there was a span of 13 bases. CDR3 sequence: CASTSQASTEAFF. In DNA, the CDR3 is TGTGCCAGCACCTCCCAGGCCAGCACTGAAGCTTTCTTT.

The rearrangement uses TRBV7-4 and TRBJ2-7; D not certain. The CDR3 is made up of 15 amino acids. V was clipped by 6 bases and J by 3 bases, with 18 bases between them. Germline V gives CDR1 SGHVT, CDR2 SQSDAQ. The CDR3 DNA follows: TGTGCCAGCAGATCGGCCGACCGACCTATCTACGAGCAGTACTTC. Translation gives CASRSADRPIYEQYF. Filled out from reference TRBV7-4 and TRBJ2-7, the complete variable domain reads GAGVSQSPRYKVAKRGRDVALRCDSISGHVTLYWYRQTLGQGSEVLTYSQSDAQRDKSGRPSGRFSAERPERSVSTLKIQRTEQGDSAVYLCASRSADRPIYEQYFGPGTRLTVT.

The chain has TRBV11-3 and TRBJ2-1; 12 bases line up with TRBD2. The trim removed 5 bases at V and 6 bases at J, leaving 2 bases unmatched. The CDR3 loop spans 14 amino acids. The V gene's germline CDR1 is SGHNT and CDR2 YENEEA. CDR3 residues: CASSVTSGSNEQFF. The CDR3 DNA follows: TGTGCCAGCAGCGTGACTAGCGGGAGCAATGAGCAGTTCTTC.

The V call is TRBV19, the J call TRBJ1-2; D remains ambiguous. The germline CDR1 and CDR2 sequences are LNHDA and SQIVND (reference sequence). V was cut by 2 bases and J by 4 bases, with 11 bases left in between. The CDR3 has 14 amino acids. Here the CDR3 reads CASSISAAFYGYTF. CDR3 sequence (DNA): TGTGCCAGTAGTATATCGGCAGCGTTCTATGGCTACACCTTC.

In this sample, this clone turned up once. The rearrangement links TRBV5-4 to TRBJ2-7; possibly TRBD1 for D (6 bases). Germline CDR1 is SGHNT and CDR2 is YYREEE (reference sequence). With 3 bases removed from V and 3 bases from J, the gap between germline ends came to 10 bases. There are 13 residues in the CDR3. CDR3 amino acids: CASSSRDNYEQYF. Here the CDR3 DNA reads TGTGCCAGCAGCTCTCGGGACAACTACGAGCAGTACTTC.

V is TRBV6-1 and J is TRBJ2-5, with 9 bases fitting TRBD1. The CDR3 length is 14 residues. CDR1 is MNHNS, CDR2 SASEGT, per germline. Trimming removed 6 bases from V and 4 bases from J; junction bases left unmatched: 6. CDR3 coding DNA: TGTGCCAGCAGCAAAGGACAGGGGCGAGAGACCCAGTACTTC. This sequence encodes CASSKGQGRETQYF.

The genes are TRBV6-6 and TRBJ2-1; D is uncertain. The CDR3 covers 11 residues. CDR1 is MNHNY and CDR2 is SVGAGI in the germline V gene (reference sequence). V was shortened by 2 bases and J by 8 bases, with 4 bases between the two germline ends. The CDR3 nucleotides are TGTGCCAGCAGTTACGTCGATGAGCAGTTCTTC. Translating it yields CASSYVDEQFF.

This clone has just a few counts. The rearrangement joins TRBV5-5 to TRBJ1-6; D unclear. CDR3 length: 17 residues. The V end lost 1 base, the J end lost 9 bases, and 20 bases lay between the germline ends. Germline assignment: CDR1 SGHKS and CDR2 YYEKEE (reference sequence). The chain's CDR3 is CASSLSPRGAPSSPLHF. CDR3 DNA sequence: TGTGCCAGCAGCTTGTCCCCACGAGGCGCGCCAAGTTCACCCCTCCACTTT.

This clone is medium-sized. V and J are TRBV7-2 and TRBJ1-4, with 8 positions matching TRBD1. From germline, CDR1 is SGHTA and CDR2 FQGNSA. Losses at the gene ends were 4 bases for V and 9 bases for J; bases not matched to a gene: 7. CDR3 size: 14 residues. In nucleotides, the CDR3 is TGTGCCAGCAGCTCGACAGGGGAGGTAAAAAAACTGTTTTTT. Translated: CASSSTGEVKKLFF.

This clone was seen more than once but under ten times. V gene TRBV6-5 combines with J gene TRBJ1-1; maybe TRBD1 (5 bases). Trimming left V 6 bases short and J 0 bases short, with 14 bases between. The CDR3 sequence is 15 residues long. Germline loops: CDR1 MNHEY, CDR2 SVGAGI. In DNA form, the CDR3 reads TGTGCCAGCAGATGGGGAATAGGGGTGAACACTGAAGCTTTCTTT. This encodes CASRWGIGVNTEAFF.

CDR3 protein: CASSIFPGGNYGYTF. The CDR3 DNA reads TGTGCCAGTAGTATTTTCCCAGGGGGCAACTATGGCTACACCTTC. J is TRBJ1-2 and V is TRBV19; 8 positions agree with TRBD1. V was clipped by 3 bases and J by 2 bases; unmatched bases: 5. There are 15 residues in the CDR3. The germline V gene has CDR1 LNHDA and CDR2 SQIVND (reference sequence).

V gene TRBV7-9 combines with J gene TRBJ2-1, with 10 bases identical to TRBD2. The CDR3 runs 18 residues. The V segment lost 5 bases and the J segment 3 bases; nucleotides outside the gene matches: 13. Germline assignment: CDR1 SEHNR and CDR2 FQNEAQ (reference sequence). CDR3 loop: CASSPGTSASIRYNEQFF. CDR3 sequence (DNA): TGTGCCAGCAGCCCGGGGACTAGCGCCTCCATACGCTACAATGAGCAGTTCTTC.

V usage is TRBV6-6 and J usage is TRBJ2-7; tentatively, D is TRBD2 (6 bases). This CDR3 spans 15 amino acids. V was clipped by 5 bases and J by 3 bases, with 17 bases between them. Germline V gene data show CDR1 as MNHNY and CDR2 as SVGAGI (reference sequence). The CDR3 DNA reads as TGTGCCAGCAGTCCCCAATATAGCGGAGACTACGAGCAGTACTTC. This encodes CASSPQYSGDYEQYF.

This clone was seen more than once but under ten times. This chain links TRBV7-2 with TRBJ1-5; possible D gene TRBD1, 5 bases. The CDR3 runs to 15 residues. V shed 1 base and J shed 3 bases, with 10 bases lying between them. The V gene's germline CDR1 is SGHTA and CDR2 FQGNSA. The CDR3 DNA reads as TGTGCCAGCAGCTTAGGGTATGGGACCAATCAGCCCCAGCATTTT. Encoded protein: CASSLGYGTNQPQHF.

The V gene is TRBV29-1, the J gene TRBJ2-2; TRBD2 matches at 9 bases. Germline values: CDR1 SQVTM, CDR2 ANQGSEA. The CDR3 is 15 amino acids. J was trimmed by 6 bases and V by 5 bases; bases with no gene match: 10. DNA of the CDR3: TGCAGCGTTCATTCCCGAGCGGGAGGCCCCGGGGAGCTGTTTTTT. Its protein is CSVHSRAGGPGELFF.

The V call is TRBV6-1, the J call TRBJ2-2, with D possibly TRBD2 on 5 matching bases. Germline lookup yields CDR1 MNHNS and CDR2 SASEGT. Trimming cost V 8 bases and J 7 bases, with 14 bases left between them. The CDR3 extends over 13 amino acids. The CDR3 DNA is TGTGCCAGCCCCTGGGAGAATAGCGGGGAGCTGTTTTTT. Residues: CASPWENSGELFF.

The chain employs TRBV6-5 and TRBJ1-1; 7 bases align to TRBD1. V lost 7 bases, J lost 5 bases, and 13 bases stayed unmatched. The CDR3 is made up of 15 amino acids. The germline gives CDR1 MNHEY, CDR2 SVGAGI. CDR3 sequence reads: CASNSPWQGGTEAFF. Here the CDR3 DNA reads TGTGCCAGCAATAGTCCTTGGCAGGGGGGAACTGAAGCTTTCTTT.

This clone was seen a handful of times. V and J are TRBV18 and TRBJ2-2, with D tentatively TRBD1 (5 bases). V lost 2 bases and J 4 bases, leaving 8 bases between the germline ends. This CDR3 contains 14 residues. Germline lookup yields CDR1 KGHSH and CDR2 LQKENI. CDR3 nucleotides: TGTGCCAGCTCACCAGCGACAGCCACCGGGGAGCTGTTTTTT. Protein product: CASSPATATGELFF.

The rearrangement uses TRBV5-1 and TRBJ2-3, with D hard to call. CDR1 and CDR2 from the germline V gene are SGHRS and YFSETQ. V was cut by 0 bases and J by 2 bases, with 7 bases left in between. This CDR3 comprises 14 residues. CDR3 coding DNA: TGCGCCAGCAGCTTGGCCTGGGCCACAGATACGCAGTATTTT. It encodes CASSLAWATDTQYF.

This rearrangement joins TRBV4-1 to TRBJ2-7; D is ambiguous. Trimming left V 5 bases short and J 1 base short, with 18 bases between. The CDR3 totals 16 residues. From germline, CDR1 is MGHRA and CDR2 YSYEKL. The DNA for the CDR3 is TGCGCCAGCAGCGCACACAGTCATCGGGCTTCCTACGAGCAGTACTTC. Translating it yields CASSAHSHRASYEQYF.

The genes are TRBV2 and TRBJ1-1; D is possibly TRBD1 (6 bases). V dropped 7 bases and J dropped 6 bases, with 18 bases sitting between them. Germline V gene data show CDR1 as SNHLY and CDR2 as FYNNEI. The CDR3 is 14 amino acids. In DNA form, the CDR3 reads TGTGCCAGCAACTATCAGGGGTCAGGCGCTGAAGCTTTCTTT. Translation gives CASNYQGSGAEAFF.

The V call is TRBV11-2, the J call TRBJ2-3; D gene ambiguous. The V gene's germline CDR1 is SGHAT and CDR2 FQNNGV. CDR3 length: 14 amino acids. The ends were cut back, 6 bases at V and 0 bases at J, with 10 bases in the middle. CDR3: CASRAKRSTDTQYF. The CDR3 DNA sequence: TGTGCCAGCAGGGCTAAGCGTAGCACAGATACGCAGTATTTT.